The 32 T cell receptor beta chains listed next were all sequenced from one sample in a study of T-cell memory formation after mild COVID-19. TCRdb independently ran MiXCR on the 5' RACE reads; one entry per CDR3 protein. This table has about 270,000 distinct CDR3 sequences, under 20% appearing once. Source material: PBMCs or a T cell subset sorted from them (not recorded which). Receptors originate from a man younger than 35 who had mild COVID-19 (a few samples of this study predate the infection). Cell type and time point are not known.

This clonotype was seen many times. V is TRBV7-9 and J is TRBJ2-1; 7 bases agree with TRBD1. CDR3 length: 19 amino acids. From germline, CDR1 is SEHNR and CDR2 FQNEAQ (reference sequence). Trimming removed 0 bases from V and 4 bases from J; junction bases left unmatched: 15. The CDR3, as DNA: TGTGCCAGCAGCTTAGCAGTTGGGCGACAGGGAGTTGGGTACAATGAGCAGTTCTTC. Translating gives CASSLAVGRQGVGYNEQFF.

This clonotype was seen only a few times. The J gene is TRBJ1-2, the V gene TRBV4-3; D perhaps matches TRBD1 (6 bases). Germline V gene sequence: CDR1 LGHNA, CDR2 YSLEER. V was clipped by 0 bases and J by 4 bases, with 15 bases between them. The CDR3 has 16 residues. CDR3 residues: CASSQDGQRGGYGYTF. The CDR3 DNA reads as TGCGCCAGCAGCCAAGACGGTCAGCGAGGGGGCTATGGCTACACCTTC.

The chain employs TRBV5-6 and TRBJ1-6; D perhaps matches TRBD1 (6 bases). V was trimmed by 0 bases and J by 5 bases, leaving 9 bases between them. The length of the CDR3 is 15 residues. Germline V gene sequence: CDR1 SGHDT, CDR2 YYEEEE. The CDR3 nucleotides read TGTGCCAGCAGCTTGGGGACAGACGATAATTCACCCCTCCACTTT. This codes for CASSLGTDDNSPLHF.

This clonotype has only a few counts. DNA for the CDR3: TGCGCCAGCAGCCTTAGGACACCCACAGATACGCAGTATTTT. Its protein product is CASSLRTPTDTQYF. The rearrangement links TRBV5-1 to TRBJ2-3; tentative D call: TRBD1 (5 bases). The germline V and J ends were trimmed by 4 bases and 2 bases, with 11 bases remaining between them. Germline V lookup: CDR1 SGHRS, CDR2 YFSETQ. The CDR3 length is 14 residues.

This clonotype was detected ten times or more. The J gene is TRBJ2-4, the V gene TRBV6-1; 7 nucleotides align to TRBD1. The CDR3 totals 15 residues. V was pared by 4 bases and J by 8 bases, with 11 bases of the junction left unmatched. Germline-derived CDR1 and CDR2 are MNHNS and SASEGT. The CDR3, as DNA: TGTGCCAGCAGTGCCGACAGGGACGGAGAGGACATTCAGTACTTC. Its protein product is CASSADRDGEDIQYF.

This rearrangement joins TRBV5-8 to TRBJ1-2, with TRBD1 as a possible D gene (6 bases). With 4 bases removed from V and 8 bases from J, the gap between germline ends came to 21 bases. Germline loops: CDR1 SGHTS, CDR2 YDEGEE. The CDR3 consists of 15 residues. This chain's CDR3 is CASSRQTRTVRGYTF. DNA for the CDR3: TGTGCCAGCAGCCGACAAACCCGGACAGTGCGGGGCTACACCTTC.

This clonotype came up many times. J is TRBJ2-1 and V is TRBV6-5, with 10 bases matching TRBD2. The CDR3 has 13 residues. With 5 bases clipped from V and 6 bases from J, the junction kept 1 base outside the gene matches. Germline CDR1 MNHEY, CDR2 SVGAGI. The CDR3 spells CASSRLAGNEQFF. The CDR3 nucleotides are TGTGCCAGCAGTAGACTAGCGGGCAATGAGCAGTTCTTC.

This clonotype was found a few times. The chain couples TRBV5-4 to TRBJ2-1, with D perhaps TRBD2 (5 bases). Trimming cost V 4 bases and J 6 bases, with 8 bases left between them. The CDR3 length is 12 residues. Germline CDR1 reads SGHNT; CDR2 reads YYREEE (reference sequence). The chain's CDR3 is CASSTRVNEQFF. Written as DNA, the CDR3 is TGTGCCAGCAGCACTAGGGTCAATGAGCAGTTCTTC.

This clonotype was seen a few times. This chain connects TRBV7-9 to TRBJ2-5; D call uncertain. The V gene lost 3 bases and the J gene lost 1 base, with 9 bases spanning the gap. The CDR3 runs to 14 residues. Looked up from germline, CDR1 is SEHNR and CDR2 is FQNEAQ (reference sequence). Here the CDR3 reads CASSFWAIQETQYF. The CDR3 DNA reads as TGTGCCAGCAGCTTTTGGGCGATCCAAGAGACCCAGTACTTC.

The DNA for the CDR3 is TGTGCCAGCAGCCCAACAGGGGTTGGCGGGGCCAACGTCCTGACTTTC. This encodes CASSPTGVGGANVLTF. J is TRBJ2-6 and V is TRBV7-3; 7 nucleotides line up with TRBD1. The V segment lost 5 bases and the J segment 4 bases; nucleotides outside the gene matches: 8. Germline-derived CDR1 and CDR2 are SGHTA and FQGTGA. This CDR3 has 16 residues.

This clonotype was seen a handful of times. The CDR3 region is CASSSLGGDTDTQYF. Written as DNA, the CDR3 is TGCGCCAGCAGCTCCCTAGGGGGGGACACAGATACGCAGTATTTT. The J gene is TRBJ2-3, the V gene TRBV5-1, with D perhaps TRBD2 (7 bases). Germline CDR1 and CDR2: SGHRS and YFSETQ. The CDR3 totals 15 residues. V lost 3 bases, J lost 2 bases, and 13 bases lay in between.

This clonotype has just a few counts. This chain joins TRBV3-1 and TRBJ1-1; D unresolved. V dropped 3 bases and J dropped 1 base, with 6 bases sitting between them. Per the germline V gene, CDR1 is LGHDT and CDR2 is YNNKEL (reference sequence). The CDR3 sequence is 13 residues long. The CDR3: CASSHGRNTEAFF. The CDR3 DNA reads TGTGCCAGCAGCCACGGCAGGAACACTGAAGCTTTCTTT.

This clonotype was detected only a few times. The chain combines TRBV12-3 or TRBV12-4 with TRBJ2-7; D is perhaps TRBD1 (5 bases). Trimming took off 8 bases at V and 3 bases at J, with 17 bases between the two ends. CDR3 length equals 14 residues. The CDR3 nucleotides read TGTGCCAGCGGCGGACAATTCTCGGGCTACGAGCAGTACTTC. Translating gives CASGGQFSGYEQYF.

This clonotype was seen repeatedly, ten times or more. This chain joins TRBV5-1 and TRBJ2-1; D tentatively fits TRBD1 or TRBD2 (5 bases each). CDR1 SGHRS and CDR2 YFSETQ come from the germline V gene. This CDR3 contains 18 residues. V lost 5 bases, J lost 1 base, and 22 bases lay in between. The CDR3 DNA reads TGCGCCAGCAGGTTCCCCGCGGCCGGGACGCAATCCTACAATGAGCAGTTCTTC. Its protein is CASRFPAAGTQSYNEQFF.

The rearrangement uses TRBV10-3 and TRBJ2-7, with D possibly TRBD1 on 5 matching bases. The ends were cut back, 6 bases at V and 5 bases at J, with 14 bases in the middle. Germline CDR1 ENHRY, CDR2 SYGVKD. The CDR3 spans 13 residues. CDR3 bases: TGTGCCATCAGCGAGGAAAAGACAGACGAGCAGTACGTC. It yields the protein CAISEEKTDEQYV.

The V call is TRBV9, the J call TRBJ1-1; the D is unclear. The CDR3 is 13 amino acids. Germline CDR1 SGDLS, CDR2 YYNGEE. The V gene lost 0 bases and the J gene lost 3 bases, with 6 bases spanning the gap. For the CDR3, the DNA is TGTGCCAGCAGCGTAGGGAGGGACACTGAAGCTTTCTTT. It translates to CASSVGRDTEAFF.

This clonotype came up a few times. The chain is built from TRBV5-1 and TRBJ1-2, with D perhaps TRBD1 (5 bases). The CDR3 has 15 residues. The V gene's germline CDR1 is SGHRS and CDR2 YFSETQ. V lost 0 bases and J lost 4, with 13 bases in between. The CDR3 protein is CASSLDGALGYGYTF. In DNA form, the CDR3 reads TGCGCCAGCAGCTTGGATGGGGCGCTAGGCTATGGCTACACCTTC.

In its sample, this clonotype was seen a few times. This rearrangement joins TRBV12-3 or TRBV12-4 to TRBJ1-5; 9 bases line up with TRBD1. Losses at the gene ends were 3 bases for V and 3 bases for J; bases not matched to a gene: 3. The CDR3 covers 15 residues. CDR3 in amino acids: CASSLTGGNNQPQHF. The CDR3 DNA reads TGTGCCAGCAGTTTGACAGGGGGTAACAATCAGCCCCAGCATTTT.

The chain joins TRBV7-2 to TRBJ2-1; D is unclear. CDR1 and CDR2 from the germline V gene are SGHTA and FQGNSA. V lost 5 bases to trimming and J lost 1 base, with 9 bases between them. This CDR3 has 14 amino acids. Written as DNA, the CDR3 is TGTGCCAGCAGCCCCCCCGGATCCTACAATGAGCAGTTCTTC. Protein: CASSPPGSYNEQFF. The whole variable domain, filled in from reference TRBV7-2 and TRBJ2-1, reads GAGVSQSPSNKVTEKGKDVELRCDPISGHTALYWYRQSLGQGLEFLIYFQGNSAPDKSGLPSDRFSAERTGGSVSTLTIQRTQQEDSAVYLCASSPPGSYNEQFFGPGTRLTVL.

There are a few counts of this clonotype. J is TRBJ2-5 and V is TRBV24-1, with D possibly being TRBD1 or TRBD2 (6 bases each). Trimming pared 7 bases from V and 1 base from J, leaving 12 bases between. Germline V gives CDR1 KGHDR, CDR2 SFDVKD. The CDR3 loop spans 14 amino acids. CDR3 sequence reads: CATSQQGLQETQYF. Written as DNA, the CDR3 is TGTGCCACCAGCCAACAGGGACTCCAAGAGACCCAGTACTTC.

The chain uses TRBV24-1 and TRBJ2-3, with 9 bases lining up with TRBD2. The CDR3 is 17 amino acids. The J segment lost 2 bases and the V segment lost 8 bases, leaving 13 bases of the junction unmatched. CDR1 is KGHDR, CDR2 SFDVKD, per germline. The CDR3 is CATIPLSAGGFTDTQYF. CDR3 DNA: TGTGCCACCATTCCCCTATCAGCGGGGGGCTTCACAGATACGCAGTATTTT.

V gene TRBV19 combines with J gene TRBJ2-2; 8 bases are shared with TRBD2. Germline assignment: CDR1 LNHDA and CDR2 SQIVND (reference sequence). After removal of 4 bases from V and 3 bases from J, the junction contained 4 bases not matched to a gene. There are 15 residues in the CDR3. The CDR3 DNA reads as TGTGCCAGTAGTACAAGCGGGGGTTACACCGGGGAGCTGTTTTTT. Encoded protein: CASSTSGGYTGELFF.

This clonotype was detected a few times. This chain connects TRBV20-1 to TRBJ1-3; D is ambiguous. This CDR3 has 13 residues. V shed 4 bases and J shed 0 bases, with 7 bases lying between them. Germline CDR1 DFQATT, CDR2 SNEGSKA (reference sequence). For the CDR3, the DNA is TGCAGTGCTAAGGCCTTCTCTGGAAACACCATATATTTT. It specifies CSAKAFSGNTIYF.

The chain uses TRBV7-3 and TRBJ2-3; D gene ambiguous. The CDR3 extends over 14 amino acids. Germline values: CDR1 SGHTA, CDR2 FQGTGA. Trimming cost V 2 bases and J 2 bases, with 8 bases left between them. The CDR3 here is CASSLGRNTDTQYF. The CDR3 bases are TGTGCCAGCAGCTTAGGGCGGAACACAGATACGCAGTATTTT.

This clonotype was seen at least ten times. This chain joins TRBV5-1 and TRBJ2-3; tentative D call: TRBD2 (5 bases). Germline V CDR1 and CDR2: SGHRS, YFSETQ. The CDR3 spans 14 residues. Trimming cost V 0 bases and J 7 bases, with 12 bases left between them. CDR3 nucleotides: TGCGCCAGCAGCTTGGATGTCCCGGGGTATACGCAGTATTTT. Its protein is CASSLDVPGYTQYF.

The sample holds a few counts of this clonotype. This CDR3 reads CASSLSEGTANSPLHF. The CDR3 DNA reads as TGTGCCAGCAGCCTTTCAGAGGGGACAGCCAATTCACCCCTCCACTTT. V and J are TRBV4-2 and TRBJ1-6; the match to TRBD1 covers 7 bases. CDR1 LGHNA and CDR2 YNFKEQ come from the germline V gene. Germline trimming cut 4 bases from V and 7 bases from J; bases unmatched to any gene: 10. CDR3 size: 16 residues.

In its sample, this clonotype was seen a few times. The genes are TRBV28 and TRBJ2-2, with 8 bases matching TRBD1. Germline CDR1 and CDR2: MDHEN and SYDVKM. J lost 7 bases, V lost 5 bases, and 12 bases had no gene match. The CDR3 extends over 16 amino acids. CDR3 coding DNA: TGTGCCAGCAGTGAAACAGGGGGTAGAAGAGGCGGGGAGCTGTTTTTT. This translates into CASSETGGRRGGELFF.

The chain carries TRBV28 and TRBJ2-7, with a tentative D call TRBD2 (7 bases). The V and J ends lost 5 bases and 3 bases respectively, with 17 bases between them. The CDR3 totals 15 residues. In germline, CDR1 is MDHEN, CDR2 SYDVKM. The CDR3 DNA is TGTGCCAGCAGTCCCCGGGGGGCGGGTAGCTACGAGCAGTACGTC. As protein: CASSPRGAGSYEQYV.

This clonotype was counted between two and nine times. V is TRBV6-5 and J is TRBJ2-3, with TRBD1 matching over 7 bases. The germline V gene encodes CDR1 MNHEY and CDR2 SVGAGI. Trimming removed 6 bases from V and 6 bases from J; junction bases left unmatched: 12. There are 15 residues in the CDR3. The CDR3 coding sequence is TGTGCCAGCAGGTCCGGGACAGAGGAAAGGGATACGCAGTATTTT. Translated: CASRSGTEERDTQYF.

There are a few counts of this clonotype. The chain couples TRBV7-2 to TRBJ1-1; D uncertain. V lost 1 base and J 4 bases, leaving 10 bases between the germline ends. This CDR3 spans 14 amino acids. Germline V gene sequence: CDR1 SGHTA, CDR2 FQGNSA. Here the CDR3 DNA reads TGTGCCAGCAGCTTAGAATCGGGAAGCACTGAAGCTTTCTTT. It yields the protein CASSLESGSTEAFF. The variable domain in full, with the rest retrieved from reference TRBV7-2 and TRBJ1-1, is GAGVSQSPSNKVTEKGKDVELRCDPISGHTALYWYRQSLGQGLEFLIYFQGNSAPDKSGLPSDRFSAERTGGSVSTLTIQRTQQEDSAVYLCASSLESGSTEAFFGQGTRLTVV.

This clonotype occurred a few times. This chain joins TRBV19 and TRBJ2-3; 8 bases fit TRBD1. This CDR3 contains 14 residues. Germline V lookup: CDR1 LNHDA, CDR2 SQIVND (reference sequence). V shed 4 bases and J 2 bases; nucleotides not matched to a gene: 2. In nucleotides, the CDR3 is TGTGCCAGTAGTACGGGACAGGACACAGATACGCAGTATTTT. The encoded protein is CASSTGQDTDTQYF.

This clonotype was seen only a few times. The J gene is TRBJ2-1, the V gene TRBV5-1; TRBD2 matches at 11 bases. CDR1 is SGHRS and CDR2 is YFSETQ in the germline V gene. CDR3 length: 15 residues. Germline trimming cut 3 bases from V and 7 bases from J; bases unmatched to any gene: 6. The CDR3 loop reads CASSSTGLAANEQFF. Written as DNA, the CDR3 is TGCGCCAGCAGCTCCACGGGACTAGCGGCTAATGAGCAGTTCTTC.